A selection of T cell receptor beta chains follows, all from one sample in a study of T cell changes during pregnancy in multiple sclerosis. TCRdb's table, derived via immunoSEQ multiplex PCR, lists solely in-frame clones and lacks some. The repertoire holds some 40,000 clones, roughly 94% seen once, with approximately 1.8% in the top ten. The sample consisted of peripheral blood, taken in the third trimester of pregnancy. Receptor source: a female donor with multiple sclerosis, enrolled in a pregnancy study. Each CDR3 is given with its conserved first and last residue. The D gene is left open where the match is weak. Clone size is shown for a subset of rows, as once, few, many or a class of expanded clone.

abundance	j_gene	d_gene	v_gene	CDR3aa	CDR3nt
NA	TRBJ1-5	TRBD1	TRBV9	CASSGQGLVNQPQHF	TGTGCCAGCAGCGGACAGGGGCTTGTAAATCAGCCCCAGCATTTT
NA	TRBJ1-5	TRBD1	TRBV19	CASSILDRGDQPQHF	TGTGCCAGTAGTATACTAGACAGGGGGGATCAGCCCCAGCATTTT
NA	TRBJ2-2	TRBD2	TRBV9	CASSGSGGANTGELFF	TGTGCCAGCAGCGGTAGCGGGGGCGCGAACACCGGGGAGCTGTTTTTT
NA	TRBJ1-5	TRBD1	TRBV28	CASSLLWDRAFMVNQPQHF	TGTGCCAGCAGTTTATTGTGGGACAGGGCTTTTATGGTCAATCAGCCCCAGCATTTT
NA	TRBJ2-1	TRBD2	TRBV5-4	CASSLRGGNEQFF	TGTGCCAGCAGCTTGCGGGGGGGGAATGAGCAGTTCTTC
NA	TRBJ2-1	TRBD1	TRBV6-5	CASSYRGHRGSNEQFF	TGTGCCAGCAGTTACAGGGGGCATCGGGGAAGCAATGAGCAGTTCTTC
NA	TRBJ1-5	TRBD1	TRBV28	CASSFGWTGGRDQPQHF	TGTGCCAGCAGTTTCGGCTGGACAGGGGGAAGGGATCAGCCCCAGCATTTT
NA	TRBJ2-5	TRBD1	TRBV28	CASSLGGQQETQYF	TGTGCCAGCAGTCTTGGGGGACAGCAAGAGACCCAGTACTTC
NA	TRBJ1-6	NA	TRBV7-2	CASSSGSPLHF	TGTGCCAGCAGCTCGGGTTCACCCCTCCACTTT
NA	TRBJ1-1	TRBD1	TRBV19	CASSDRDHTEAFF	TGTGCCAGTAGCGACAGGGACCACACTGAAGCTTTCTTT
NA	TRBJ1-1	NA	TRBV7-9	CASSLGGSGPEAFF	TGTGCCAGCAGCTTAGGAGGCAGTGGTCCTGAAGCTTTCTTT
NA	TRBJ1-1	TRBD1	TRBV27	CASSLGRGTEAFF	TGTGCCAGCAGTTTAGGCAGGGGGACTGAAGCTTTCTTT
NA	TRBJ1-1	NA	TRBV7-9	CASSLSGRNTEAFF	TGTGCCAGCAGCCTCTCCGGGAGGAACACTGAAGCTTTCTTT
NA	TRBJ2-7	TRBD2	TRBV5-1	CASSAPKRTSGGYEQYF	TGCGCCAGCAGCGCACCGAAGCGGACTAGCGGGGGTTACGAGCAGTACTTC
NA	TRBJ1-2	NA	TRBV6-6	CASSYLNYGYTF	TGTGCCAGCAGTTACCTCAACTATGGCTACACCTTC
NA	TRBJ2-7	TRBD1	TRBV19	CASSTGTGGIYEQYF	TGTGCCAGTAGTACGGGGACAGGGGGTATCTACGAGCAGTACTTC
NA	TRBJ1-3	NA	TRBV27	CASSLSGRGNTIYF	TGTGCCAGCAGTTTATCGGGCAGGGGAAACACCATATATTTT
NA	TRBJ1-1	NA	TRBV2	CASSEQGFEAFF	TGTGCCAGCAGTGAGCAGGGATTTGAAGCTTTCTTT
NA	TRBJ1-4	NA	TRBV28	CASTSGGLNEKLFF	TGTGCCAGCACTTCGGGGGGACTGAACGAAAAACTGTTTTTT
NA	TRBJ1-3	NA	TRBV9	CASSVVDSPGNTIYF	TGTGCCAGCAGCGTAGTCGACTCCCCCGGAAACACCATATATTTT
NA	TRBJ1-6	NA	TRBV4-3	CASSQDYPSSYNSPLHF	TGCGCCAGCAGCCAAGATTACCCGAGCTCCTATAATTCACCCCTCCACTTT
NA	TRBJ1-1	NA	TRBV11-1	CASRTGGNTEAFF	TGTGCCAGCAGAACCGGCGGGAACACTGAAGCTTTCTTT
NA	TRBJ2-7	NA	TRBV6-1	CASSPQGDGEQYF	TGTGCCAGCAGCCCCCAAGGGGATGGAGAGCAGTACTTC
NA	TRBJ2-1	TRBD2	TRBV6-6	CASRESGSSYNEQFF	TGTGCCAGCAGAGAGAGCGGGAGCTCCTACAATGAGCAGTTCTTC
NA	TRBJ2-7	TRBD1	TRBV28	CASSSGTGSIYEQYF	TGTGCCAGCAGCTCCGGGACAGGGTCAATCTACGAGCAGTACTTC
NA	TRBJ2-4	TRBD2	TRBV5-6	CASSPGLAGVQNIQYF	TGTGCCAGCAGCCCGGGACTAGCGGGAGTCCAAAACATTCAGTACTTC
NA	TRBJ2-7	NA	TRBV11-2	CASSPDSYEQYF	TGTGCCAGCAGCCCCGACAGCTACGAGCAGTACTTC
NA	TRBJ2-1	NA	TRBV6-5	CASSPNARSEQFF	TGTGCCAGCAGCCCCAACGCACGGAGTGAGCAGTTCTTC
NA	TRBJ2-3	NA	TRBV2	CASSDHRLTDTQYF	TGTGCCAGCAGTGACCACAGGTTAACAGATACGCAGTATTTT
NA	TRBJ2-7	TRBD2	TRBV7-2	CASSLARTSGRRSYEQYF	TGTGCCAGCAGCTTAGCGCGGACTAGCGGGAGAAGAAGTTACGAGCAGTACTTC
NA	TRBJ1-2	TRBD1	TRBV27	CASSRGTGNSYGYTF	TGTGCCAGCAGCCGAGGGACAGGGAACAGTTATGGCTACACCTTC
NA	TRBJ1-1	TRBD1	TRBV5-5	CASSLEWTGTNTEAFF	TGTGCCAGCAGCTTGGAGTGGACAGGGACGAACACTGAAGCTTTCTTT
once	TRBJ1-1	NA	TRBV27	CASSFGGLNTEAFF	TGTGCCAGCAGTTTCGGCGGTTTGAACACTGAAGCTTTCTTT
NA	TRBJ1-2	TRBD1	TRBV2	CASSPGTGIGGYTF	TGTGCCAGCAGCCCCGGGACAGGGATAGGTGGCTACACCTTC
NA	TRBJ1-5	TRBD1	TRBV28	CASGGQSNQPQHF	TGTGCCAGCGGGGGACAGAGCAATCAGCCCCAGCATTTT
once	TRBJ2-4	NA	TRBV5-1	CASSLEVGPAKNIQYF	TGCGCCAGCAGCTTGGAGGTGGGGCCGGCCAAAAACATTCAGTACTTC
once	TRBJ1-6	NA	TRBV27	CASMRLNSPLHF	TGTGCCAGCATGCGGCTTAATTCACCCCTCCACTTT
NA	TRBJ1-1	NA	TRBV6-6	CASRAGRRAFF	TGTGCCAGCAGAGCGGGCCGAAGGGCTTTCTTT
NA	TRBJ1-3	NA	TRBV5-1	CASSLGSPGYGNTIYF	TGCGCCAGCAGCTTGGGCTCCCCAGGGTACGGAAACACCATATATTTT
NA	TRBJ1-1	NA	TRBV28	CASSFGENTEAFF	TGTGCCAGCAGTTTCGGAGAAAACACTGAAGCTTTCTTT
NA	TRBJ2-7	NA	TRBV2	CASSERKFPYEQYF	TGTGCCAGCAGTGAGAGAAAATTTCCCTACGAGCAGTACTTC
NA	TRBJ1-6	TRBD1	TRBV5-5	CASSLGQGISDSPLHF	TGTGCCAGCAGCCTGGGACAGGGAATCTCGGATTCACCCCTCCACTTT
NA	TRBJ1-4	TRBD1	TRBV28	CASRLEGTANEKLFF	TGTGCCAGCAGATTAGAGGGGACAGCTAATGAAAAACTGTTTTTT
NA	TRBJ1-1	NA	TRBV19	CASSNPSGRAATEAFF	TGTGCCAGTAGCAATCCCTCGGGGAGGGCGGCCACTGAAGCTTTCTTT
NA	TRBJ2-4	NA	TRBV5-1	CASSFDGGVIQYF	TGCGCCAGCAGCTTTGACGGGGGAGTGATTCAGTACTTC
NA	TRBJ1-4	NA	TRBV28	CASSPRENEKLFF	TGTGCCAGCAGCCCTAGAGAAAATGAAAAACTGTTTTTT
NA	TRBJ2-1	TRBD2	TRBV30	CAWSVAAGGWDEQFF	TGTGCCTGGAGTGTAGCAGCGGGGGGGTGGGATGAGCAGTTCTTC
once	TRBJ2-1	TRBD1	TRBV11-2	CASSPNRGDSYNEQFF	TGTGCCAGCAGCCCGAACAGGGGCGACTCCTACAATGAGCAGTTCTTC
NA	TRBJ2-6	NA	TRBV13	CASSPSPSGANVLTF	TGTGCCAGCAGCCCCTCCCCTTCTGGGGCCAACGTCCTGACTTTC
NA	TRBJ2-1	NA	TRBV5-1	CASSLVVGGLENEQFF	TGCGCCAGCAGCTTGGTAGTGGGGGGGCTGGAAAATGAGCAGTTCTTC
NA	TRBJ1-6	NA	TRBV30	CASNRDFNSPLHF	TGTGCCTCCAACCGGGACTTCAATTCACCCCTCCACTTT
NA	TRBJ1-4	NA	TRBV27	CASSFYATNEKLFF	TGTGCCAGCAGTTTTTATGCAACTAATGAAAAACTGTTTTTT